The entry below gives a single T cell receptor beta chain sequence along with its context. Its specificity is not known. Assay: immunoSEQ multiplex PCR; the TCRdb copy retains only in-frame clones and omits some. This table holds about 350,000 clones, roughly 90% found once. The data originate from a study of Ad26.COV2.S vaccination and SARS-CoV-2 variants. Stated treatment: some 19 received Ad26.COV2.S at low or high dose, single or two shots; about 5 received placebo; per-sample allocation not given. Collection of samples fell on day 63 after the first vaccine or placebo injection. The donor was a Boston adult aged 18-55 years. Regarding the study as a whole: There was a possibility that the TCR breadth and depth analyses underestimated total T cell responses.

The specimen comprised peripheral blood, sampled in a trial of Ad26.COV2.S vaccine versus placebo. This clonotype originated in a person between 18 and 65 years old who received the Ad26.COV2.S COVID-19 vaccine or a placebo.

Here the CDR3 DNA reads TGTGCCAGCAGCCATAGCGGGAGGGCCGACAATGAGCAGTTCTTC. It yields the protein CASSHSGRADNEQFF. The J gene is TRBJ2-1, the V gene TRBV3-1 (or the pseudogene TRBV3-2), with TRBD2 matching over 11 bases. The ends lost 3 bases at V and 5 bases at J; junction bases unmatched: 3. CDR3 length equals 15 residues. The germline V gene has CDR1 LGHDT and CDR2 YNNKEL (reference sequence).